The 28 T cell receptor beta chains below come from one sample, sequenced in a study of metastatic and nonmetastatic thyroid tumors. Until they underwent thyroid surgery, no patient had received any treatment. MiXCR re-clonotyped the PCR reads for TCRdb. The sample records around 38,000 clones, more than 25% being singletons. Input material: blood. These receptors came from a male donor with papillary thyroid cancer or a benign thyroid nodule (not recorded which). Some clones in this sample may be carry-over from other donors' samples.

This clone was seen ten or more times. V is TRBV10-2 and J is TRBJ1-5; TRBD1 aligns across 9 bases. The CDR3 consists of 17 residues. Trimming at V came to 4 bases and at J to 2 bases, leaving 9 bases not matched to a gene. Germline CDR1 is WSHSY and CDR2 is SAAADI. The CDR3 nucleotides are TGCGCCAGCAGTGTGATACCGGGACAGGGAGGCAATCAGCCCCAGCATTTT. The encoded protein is CASSVIPGQGGNQPQHF.

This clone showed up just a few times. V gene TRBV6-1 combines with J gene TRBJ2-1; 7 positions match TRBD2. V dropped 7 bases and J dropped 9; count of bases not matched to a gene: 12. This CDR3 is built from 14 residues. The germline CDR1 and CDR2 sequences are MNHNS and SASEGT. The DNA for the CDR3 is TGTGCCAGCACCCTTACTATCGGGGGGTCTGAGCAGTTCTTC. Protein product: CASTLTIGGSEQFF.

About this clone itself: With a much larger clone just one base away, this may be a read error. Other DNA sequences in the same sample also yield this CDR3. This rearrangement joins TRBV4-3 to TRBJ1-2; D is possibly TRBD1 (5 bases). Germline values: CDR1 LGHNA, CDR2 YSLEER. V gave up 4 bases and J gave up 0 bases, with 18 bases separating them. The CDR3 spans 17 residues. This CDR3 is CASSPEAGTGANYGYTF. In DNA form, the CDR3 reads TGCGCCAGCAGCCCTGAGGCAGGGACCGGGGCTAACTATGGCTACACCTTC.

As DNA, the CDR3 is TGTGCCAGCAGCCCCAGTTTGGGGGGCTACGAGCAGTACTTC. Translating gives CASSPSLGGYEQYF. The chain couples TRBV28 to TRBJ2-7; maybe TRBD2 (6 bases). V was cut by 6 bases and J by 3 bases, with 15 bases left in between. The CDR3 contains 14 residues. Germline CDR1 reads MDHEN; CDR2 reads SYDVKM.

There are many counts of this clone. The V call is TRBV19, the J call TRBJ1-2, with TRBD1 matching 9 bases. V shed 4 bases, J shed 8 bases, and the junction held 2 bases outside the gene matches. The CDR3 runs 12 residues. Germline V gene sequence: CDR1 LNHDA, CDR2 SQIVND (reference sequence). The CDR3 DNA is TGTGCCAGTAGTAGGACAGGGGTCGGCTACACCTTC. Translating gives CASSRTGVGYTF.

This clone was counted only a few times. The CDR3 is CASSDVAGGNNEQFF. The CDR3 DNA reads TGTGCCAGCAGTGACGTTGCAGGGGGTAACAATGAGCAGTTCTTC. V usage is TRBV6-4 and J usage is TRBJ2-1, with 7 bases matching TRBD1. The CDR3 runs to 15 residues. V trimming: 2 bases; J trimming: 5 bases; junction bases outside the gene matches: 6. Germline CDR1 is MRHNA and CDR2 is SNTAGT.

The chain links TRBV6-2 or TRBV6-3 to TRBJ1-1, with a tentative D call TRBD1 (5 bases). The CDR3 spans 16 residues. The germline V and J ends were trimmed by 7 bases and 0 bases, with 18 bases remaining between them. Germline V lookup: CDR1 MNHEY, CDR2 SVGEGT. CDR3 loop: CASKPGGYLMNTEAFF. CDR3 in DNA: TGTGCCAGCAAACCGGGGGGGTACCTGATGAACACTGAAGCTTTCTTT.

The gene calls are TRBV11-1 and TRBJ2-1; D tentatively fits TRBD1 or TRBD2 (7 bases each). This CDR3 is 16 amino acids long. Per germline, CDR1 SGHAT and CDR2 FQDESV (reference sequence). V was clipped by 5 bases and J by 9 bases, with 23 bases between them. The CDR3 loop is CASSPGEGRGGAEQFF. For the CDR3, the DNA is TGTGCCAGCAGCCCCGGCGAGGGCAGGGGGGGGGCTGAGCAGTTCTTC.

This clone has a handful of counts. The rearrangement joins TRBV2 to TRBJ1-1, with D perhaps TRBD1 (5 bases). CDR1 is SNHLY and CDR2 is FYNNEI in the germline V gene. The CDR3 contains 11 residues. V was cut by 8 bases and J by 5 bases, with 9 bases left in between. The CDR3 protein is CASGTSTEAFF. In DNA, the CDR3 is TGTGCCAGCGGGACGAGTACTGAAGCTTTCTTT.

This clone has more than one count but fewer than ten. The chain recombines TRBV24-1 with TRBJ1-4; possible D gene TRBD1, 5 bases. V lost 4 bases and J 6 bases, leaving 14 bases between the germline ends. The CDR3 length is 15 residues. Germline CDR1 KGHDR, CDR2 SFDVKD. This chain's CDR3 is CATSDPFGGDEKLFF. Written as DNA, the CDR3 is TGTGCCACCAGTGACCCCTTTGGGGGGGATGAAAAACTGTTTTTT.

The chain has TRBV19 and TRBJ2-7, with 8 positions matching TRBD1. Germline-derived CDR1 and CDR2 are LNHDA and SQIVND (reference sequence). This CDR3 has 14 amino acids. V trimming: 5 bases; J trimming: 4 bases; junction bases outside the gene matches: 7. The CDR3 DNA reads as TGTGCCAGTAGTCCCGGGACAGGTCAATACGAGCAGTACTTC. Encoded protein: CASSPGTGQYEQYF.

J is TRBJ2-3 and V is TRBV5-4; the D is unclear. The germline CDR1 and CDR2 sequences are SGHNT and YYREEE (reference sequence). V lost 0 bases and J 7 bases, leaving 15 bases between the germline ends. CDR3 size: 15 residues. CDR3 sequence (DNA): TGTGCCAGCAGCTTGGAGGGTCGTACCTGTTATACGCAGTATTTT. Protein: CASSLEGRTCYTQYF.

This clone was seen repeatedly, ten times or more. The CDR3 sequence is CASSQGRGDQETQYF. The CDR3, as DNA: TGTGCCAGCAGCCAAGGGCGGGGGGATCAAGAGACCCAGTACTTC. This rearrangement joins TRBV4-2 to TRBJ2-5; TRBD2 agrees at 8 bases. This CDR3 comprises 15 residues. Germline lookup yields CDR1 LGHNA and CDR2 YNFKEQ. After removal of 1 base from V and 2 bases from J, the junction contained 3 bases not matched to a gene.

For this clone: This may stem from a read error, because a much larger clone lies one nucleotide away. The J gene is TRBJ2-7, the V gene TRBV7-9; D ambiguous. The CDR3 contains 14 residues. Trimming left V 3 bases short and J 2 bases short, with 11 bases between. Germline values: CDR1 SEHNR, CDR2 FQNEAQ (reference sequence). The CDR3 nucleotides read TGTGCCAGCAGCTTGTTACAGAGACCCTACGAGCAGTACTTC. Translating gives CASSLLQRPYEQYF.

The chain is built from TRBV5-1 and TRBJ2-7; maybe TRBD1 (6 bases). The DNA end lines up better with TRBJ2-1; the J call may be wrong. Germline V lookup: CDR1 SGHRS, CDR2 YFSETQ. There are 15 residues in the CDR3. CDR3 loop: CASSSPYRASYVQFF. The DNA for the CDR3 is TGCGCCAGCAGCTCGCCGTACAGGGCGAGCTATGTGCAGTTCTTC.

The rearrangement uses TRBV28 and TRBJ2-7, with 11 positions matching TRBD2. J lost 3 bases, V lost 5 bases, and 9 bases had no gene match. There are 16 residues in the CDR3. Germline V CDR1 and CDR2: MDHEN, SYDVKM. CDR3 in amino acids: CASSLLAGGTGYEQYF. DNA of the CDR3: TGTGCCAGCAGTCTATTAGCGGGAGGGACAGGCTACGAGCAGTACTTC.

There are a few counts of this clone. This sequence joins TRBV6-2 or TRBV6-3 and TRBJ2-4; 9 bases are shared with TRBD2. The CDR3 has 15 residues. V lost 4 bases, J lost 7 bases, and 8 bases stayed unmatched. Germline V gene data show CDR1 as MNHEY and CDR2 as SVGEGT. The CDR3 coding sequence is TGTGCCAGCAGTTCGGTACAGCGGGAGGTTAACATTCAGTACTTC. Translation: CASSSVQREVNIQYF.

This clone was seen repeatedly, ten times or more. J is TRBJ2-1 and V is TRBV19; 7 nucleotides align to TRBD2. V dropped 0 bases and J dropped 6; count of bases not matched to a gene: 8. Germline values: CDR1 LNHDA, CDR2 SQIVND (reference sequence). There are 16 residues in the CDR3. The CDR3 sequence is CASSIDGSGGRNEQFF. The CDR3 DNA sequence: TGTGCCAGTAGTATAGATGGGTCGGGGGGTCGCAATGAGCAGTTCTTC.

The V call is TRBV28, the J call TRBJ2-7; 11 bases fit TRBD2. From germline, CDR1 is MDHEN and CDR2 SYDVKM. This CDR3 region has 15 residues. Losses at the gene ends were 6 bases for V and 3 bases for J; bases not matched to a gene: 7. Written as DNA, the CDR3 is TGTGCCAGCAGCCCTTCACTAGCGGGAGTCTACGAGCAGTACTTC. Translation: CASSPSLAGVYEQYF.

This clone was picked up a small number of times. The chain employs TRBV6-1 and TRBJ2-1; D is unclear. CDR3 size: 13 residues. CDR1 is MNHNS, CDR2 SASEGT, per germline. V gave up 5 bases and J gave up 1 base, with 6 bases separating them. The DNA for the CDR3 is TGTGCCAGCAGTAAAGAATCCTACAATGAGCAGTTCTTC. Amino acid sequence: CASSKESYNEQFF.

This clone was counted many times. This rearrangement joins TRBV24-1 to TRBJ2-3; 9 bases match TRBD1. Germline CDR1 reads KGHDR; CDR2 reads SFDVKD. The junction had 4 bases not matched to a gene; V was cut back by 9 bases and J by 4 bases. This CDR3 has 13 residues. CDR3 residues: CATGQGLPDTQYF. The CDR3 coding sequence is TGTGCCACCGGACAGGGGTTGCCAGATACGCAGTATTTT.

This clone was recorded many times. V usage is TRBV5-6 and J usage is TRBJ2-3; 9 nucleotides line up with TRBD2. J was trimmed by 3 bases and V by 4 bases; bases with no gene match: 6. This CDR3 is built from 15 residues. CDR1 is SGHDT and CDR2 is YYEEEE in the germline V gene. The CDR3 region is CASSLRGGQTDTQYF. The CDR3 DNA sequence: TGTGCCAGCAGCCTGCGGGGGGGCCAGACAGATACGCAGTATTTT.

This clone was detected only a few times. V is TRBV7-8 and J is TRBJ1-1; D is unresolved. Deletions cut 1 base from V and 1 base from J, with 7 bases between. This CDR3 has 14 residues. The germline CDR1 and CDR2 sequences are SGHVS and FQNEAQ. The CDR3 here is CASSLVAANTEAFF. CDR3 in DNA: TGTGCCAGCAGCTTAGTGGCAGCGAACACTGAAGCTTTCTTT.

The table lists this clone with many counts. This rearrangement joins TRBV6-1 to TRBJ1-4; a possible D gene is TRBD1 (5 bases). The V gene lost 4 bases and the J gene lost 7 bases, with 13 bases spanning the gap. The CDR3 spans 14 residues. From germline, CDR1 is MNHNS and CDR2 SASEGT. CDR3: CASSGGALGEKLFF. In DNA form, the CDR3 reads TGTGCCAGCAGTGGCGGGGCTCTTGGTGAAAAACTGTTTTTT.

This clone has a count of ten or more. DNA of the CDR3: TGTGCCAGCAGTGACGACAGTGAAGCTTTCTTT. Amino acid sequence: CASSDDSEAFF. J is TRBJ1-1 and V is TRBV6-2 or TRBV6-3; a weak D match, TRBD1 (5 bases). Trimming shortened V by 5 bases and J by 7 bases, and 8 bases separated the two germline ends. This CDR3 comprises 11 residues. Germline V CDR1 and CDR2: MNHEY, SVGEGT.

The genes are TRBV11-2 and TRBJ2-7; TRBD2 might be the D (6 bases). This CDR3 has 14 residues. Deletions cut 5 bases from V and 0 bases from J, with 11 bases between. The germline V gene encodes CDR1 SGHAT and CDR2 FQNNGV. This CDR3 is CASSPPGDSYEQYF. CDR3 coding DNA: TGTGCCAGCAGCCCTCCGGGGGACTCCTACGAGCAGTACTTC.

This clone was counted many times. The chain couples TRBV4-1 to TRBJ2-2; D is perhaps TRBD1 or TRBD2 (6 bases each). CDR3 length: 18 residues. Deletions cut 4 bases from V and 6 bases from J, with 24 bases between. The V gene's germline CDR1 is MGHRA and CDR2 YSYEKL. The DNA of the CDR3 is TGCGCCAGCAGCCCGGGGGTCCAGGGACGGGGGCTCTCCGGGGAGCTGTTTTTT. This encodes CASSPGVQGRGLSGELFF.

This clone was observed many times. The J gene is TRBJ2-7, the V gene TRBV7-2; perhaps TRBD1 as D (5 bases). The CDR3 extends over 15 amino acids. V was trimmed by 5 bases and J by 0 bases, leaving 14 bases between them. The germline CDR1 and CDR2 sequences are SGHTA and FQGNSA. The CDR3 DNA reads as TGTGCCAGCAGCAGGCTCGCAGGGCTCTCCTACGAGCAGTACTTC. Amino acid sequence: CASSRLAGLSYEQYF.